The present entry profiles one TCR beta chain with its context. What it binds is unknown. Treatment in this sample: some 19 received Ad26.COV2.S at low or high dose, single or two shots; about 5 received placebo; per-sample allocation not given. Sample collection was performed on day 63 after the first vaccine or placebo injection. It was an adult aged 18-55 years in Boston who was the donor. This record belongs to a study of Ad26.COV2.S vaccination and SARS-CoV-2 variants. Findings of the study overall: There was reportedly substantial breadth in spike-specific CD8+ and CD4+ T cell responses after vaccination.

Profiling relied on immunoSEQ multiplex PCR, and the TCRdb table lists in-frame clones only, not all of them. The sample lists some 480,000 clones, around nine tenths seen once, with roughly 13% in the top ten. Looked up from germline, CDR1 is SQVTM and CDR2 is ANQGSEA. CDR3 length: 10 residues. With 3 bases removed from V and 14 bases from J, the gap between germline ends came to 12 bases. The V call is TRBV29-1, the J call TRBJ2-3, with D perhaps given as TRBD1 or TRBD2 (5 bases each). The TCR originated in a person aged 18 to 65 who received the Ad26.COV2.S COVID-19 vaccine or a placebo. Sequenced material: peripheral blood, taken in a trial of Ad26.COV2.S vaccine versus placebo. The CDR3 DNA follows: TGCAGCGTTGAGTCGGGGCAACGGTATTTT. It translates to CSVESGQRYF.